The next 28 T cell receptor beta chains were all read from a single sample in a study of PD-1 blockade in classical Hodgkin lymphoma. Using immunoSEQ multiplex PCR, the repertoire was profiled, and TCRdb retains in-frame clones only, with some absent. The repertoire consists of tens of thousands of clones, with roughly 78% occurring once and the leading ten covering about an eighth. All trial patients relapsed after autologous stem cell transplantation. The sequenced sample was peripheral blood mononuclear cells (PBMCs), obtained at baseline. The receptors come from a human donor with classical Hodgkin lymphoma.

The chain couples TRBV27 to TRBJ2-7, with D unresolved. V lost 0 bases and J 5 bases, leaving 8 bases between the germline ends. Germline CDR1 and CDR2: MNHEY and SMNVEV (reference sequence). There are 13 residues in the CDR3. CDR3 in DNA: TGTGCCAGCAGTTTATCCATTAATAACGAGCAGTACTTC. Translated, it gives CASSLSINNEQYF.

The V call is TRBV7-9, the J call TRBJ1-1; D unclear. The length of the CDR3 is 13 residues. Germline V gene data show CDR1 as SEHNR and CDR2 as FQNEAQ (reference sequence). V shed 7 bases and J shed 7 bases, with 16 bases lying between them. This CDR3 is CASTLPLELEAFF. CDR3 in DNA: TGTGCCAGCACCCTGCCCCTGGAACTTGAAGCTTTCTTT.

This sequence joins TRBV6-5 and TRBJ1-2; 10 bases match TRBD1. CDR3 length equals 15 residues. Germline V gives CDR1 MNHEY, CDR2 SVGAGI. Losses at the gene ends were 1 base for V and 4 bases for J; bases not matched to a gene: 3. The CDR3, as DNA: TGTGCCAGCAGTTACTACGGACAGGGGGTCTATGGCTACACCTTC. This gives the protein CASSYYGQGVYGYTF.

On this clone: Other DNA sequences within the sample encode an identical CDR3. The chain links TRBV5-4 to TRBJ2-1; no clear D gene. CDR1 SGHNT and CDR2 YYREEE come from the germline V gene (reference sequence). V lost 0 bases and J lost 0, with 7 bases in between. The CDR3 is 15 amino acids. The chain's CDR3 is CASSLGGSSYNEQFF. CDR3 in DNA: TGTGCCAGCAGCTTGGGCGGAAGCTCCTACAATGAGCAGTTCTTC.

This clone occurred once. The chain recombines TRBV7-9 with TRBJ2-3, with D unclear. V was trimmed by 9 bases and J by 2 bases, leaving 12 bases between them. Germline CDR1 reads SEHNR; CDR2 reads FQNEAQ (reference sequence). The CDR3 length is 13 residues. DNA of the CDR3: TGTGCCAGTATTAGTCCACTCACAGATACGCAGTATTTT. As protein: CASISPLTDTQYF.

The gene calls are TRBV5-6 and TRBJ2-2; D remains unclear. The CDR3 consists of 13 residues. The ends were cut back, 0 bases at V and 5 bases at J, with 5 bases in the middle. Germline V gene data show CDR1 as SGHDT and CDR2 as YYEEEE. The CDR3 is CASSLGGTGELFF. CDR3 in DNA: TGTGCCAGCAGCTTGGGGGGAACCGGGGAGCTGTTTTTT.

CDR3 in DNA: TGTGCCAGCAGCCATTCGACTCTACCGGGGGAAAAACTGTTTTTT. It codes for CASSHSTLPGEKLFF. The V gene is TRBV5-6, the J gene TRBJ1-4; D remains ambiguous. The germline V gene encodes CDR1 SGHDT and CDR2 YYEEEE. With 4 bases removed from V and 8 bases from J, the gap between germline ends came to 18 bases. The CDR3 is 15 residues long.

This clone was seen more than once but under ten times. The gene calls are TRBV5-1 and TRBJ2-5; weak D call: TRBD2 (6 bases). V was pared by 0 bases and J by 4 bases, with 13 bases between. The CDR3 spans 15 residues. Germline-derived CDR1 and CDR2 are SGHRS and YFSETQ. DNA of the CDR3: TGCGCCAGCAGCTTGGCGGGGCGGGGAGGAGAGACCCAGTACTTC. This translates into CASSLAGRGGETQYF.

The chain joins TRBV5-5 to TRBJ2-5; perhaps TRBD1 as D (6 bases). Trimming cost V 4 bases and J 3 bases, with 13 bases left between them. This CDR3 is 14 amino acids long. Looked up from germline, CDR1 is SGHKS and CDR2 is YYEKEE (reference sequence). CDR3 protein: CASSRQAGEETQYF. CDR3 bases: TGTGCCAGCAGCCGTCAGGCAGGGGAAGAGACCCAGTACTTC. The variable domain in full, completed from reference TRBV5-5 and TRBJ2-5, reads DAGVTQSPTHLIKTRGQQVTLRCSPISGHKSVSWYQQVLGQGPQFIFQYYEKEERGRGNFPDRFSARQFPNYSSELNVNALLLGDSALYLCASSRQAGEETQYFGPGTRLLVL.

Turning to this clone: A read error may account for a junction end that differs from germline. V is TRBV9 and J is TRBJ2-3; D might be TRBD1 or TRBD2, each matching 6 bases. Germline V gene data show CDR1 as SGDLS and CDR2 as YYNGEE. The CDR3 runs 16 residues. Written as DNA, the CDR3 is TGTGCCAGCAGCCCCTCCTCGGGGGCCCGCACAGATGCGCAGTATTTT. Its protein is CASSPSSGARTDAQYF. The full variable domain, its missing parts supplied by reference TRBV9 and TRBJ2-3, is DSGVTQTPKHLITATGQRVTLRCSPRSGDLSVYWYQQSLDQGLQFLIQYYNGEERAKGNILERFSAQQFPDLHSELNLSSLELGDSALYFCASSPSSGARTDAQYFGPGTRLTVL.

This chain uses TRBV4-3 with TRBJ1-2; 7 bases match TRBD1. V was pared by 5 bases and J by 8 bases, with 8 bases of the junction left unmatched. This CDR3 contains 13 residues. CDR1 LGHNA and CDR2 YSLEER come from the germline V gene. The CDR3 loop is CASSATGARGYTF. CDR3 sequence (DNA): TGCGCCAGCAGCGCAACAGGGGCCCGGGGCTACACCTTC.

V is TRBV7-8 and J is TRBJ2-2, with D possibly being TRBD1 (6 bases). CDR1 and CDR2 (germline): SGHVS, FQNEAQ. V shed 3 bases and J shed 1 base, with 9 bases lying between them. The CDR3 totals 15 residues. The DNA of the CDR3 is TGTGCCAGCAGCTTCACCAGGGGGAACACCGGGGAGCTGTTTTTT. Translation: CASSFTRGNTGELFF.

The chain joins TRBV9 to TRBJ1-4, with D maybe TRBD1 (6 bases). Germline assignment: CDR1 SGDLS and CDR2 YYNGEE. The V and J ends lost 3 bases and 6 bases respectively, with 15 bases between them. The CDR3 is 15 residues long. The CDR3 protein is CASSATGLPYEKLFF. The CDR3 DNA reads as TGTGCCAGCAGCGCAACAGGGCTCCCCTATGAAAAACTGTTTTTT.

The rearrangement links TRBV7-2 to TRBJ2-7; 7 bases are a match to TRBD1. Per germline, CDR1 SGHTA and CDR2 FQGNSA. This CDR3 comprises 15 residues. The trim removed 2 bases at V and 0 bases at J, leaving 4 bases unmatched. CDR3 in amino acids: CASSLSGQSSYEQYF. In nucleotides, the CDR3 is TGTGCCAGCAGCTTATCGGGACAGAGCTCCTACGAGCAGTACTTC. Based on the CDR3 plus reference TRBV7-2 and TRBJ2-7, the full variable domain is GAGVSQSPSNKVTEKGKDVELRCDPISGHTALYWYRQSLGQGLEFLIYFQGNSAPDKSGLPSDRFSAERTGGSVSTLTIQRTQQEDSAVYLCASSLSGQSSYEQYFGPGTRLTVT.

This chain connects TRBV5-4 to TRBJ1-1; unclear D gene. This CDR3 contains 15 residues. Trimming cost V 2 bases and J 4 bases, with 15 bases left between them. From germline, CDR1 is SGHNT and CDR2 YYREEE (reference sequence). DNA for the CDR3: TGTGCCAGCAGCTTAGTCCCAATCGGAGGCACTGAAGCTTTCTTT. Protein: CASSLVPIGGTEAFF.

CDR3 sequence (DNA): TGTGCCAGCAGCCTGGGGGGGGCCAAAAACATTCAGTACTTC. It encodes CASSLGGAKNIQYF. The chain combines TRBV11-2 with TRBJ2-4, with 7 bases matching TRBD2. The germline V gene encodes CDR1 SGHAT and CDR2 FQNNGV. The CDR3 has 14 amino acids. Losses at the gene ends were 5 bases for V and 1 base for J; bases not matched to a gene: 2. The entire variable domain, with the rest obtained from reference TRBV11-2 and TRBJ2-4, is as follows: EAGVAQSPRYKIIEKRQSVAFWCNPISGHATLYWYQQILGQGPKLLIQFQNNGVVDDSQLPKDRFSAERLKGVDSTLKIQPAKLEDSAVYLCASSLGGAKNIQYFGAGTRLSVL.

The V and J genes are TRBV7-3 and TRBJ2-7; D assignment may be TRBD1 or TRBD2 (6 bases each). Trimming shortened V by 5 bases and J by 7 bases, and 18 bases separated the two germline ends. Per the germline V gene, CDR1 is SGHTA and CDR2 is FQGTGA. The CDR3 is 14 residues long. The CDR3 region is CASSPGRGVGEQYF. CDR3 coding DNA: TGTGCCAGCAGCCCCGGAAGGGGGGTCGGGGAGCAGTACTTC. Drawing the rest from reference TRBV7-3 and TRBJ2-7, the complete variable domain is GAGVSQTPSNKVTEKGKYVELRCDPISGHTALYWYRQSLGQGPEFLIYFQGTGAADDSGLPNDRFFAVRPEGSVSTLKIQRTERGDSAVYLCASSPGRGVGEQYFGPGTRLTVT.

This clone was seen just once. The chain combines TRBV27 with TRBJ2-1; 12 positions match TRBD2. V trimming: 0 bases; J trimming: 4 bases; junction bases outside the gene matches: 1. The CDR3 has 16 amino acids. CDR1 is MNHEY and CDR2 is SMNVEV in the germline V gene (reference sequence). The CDR3 DNA reads TGTGCCAGCAGTTTATCCGGACTAGCGGGGTACAATGAGCAGTTCTTC. Translation: CASSLSGLAGYNEQFF.

The chain couples TRBV27 to TRBJ1-5; unclear D gene. The CDR3 is 16 residues long. Per germline, CDR1 MNHEY and CDR2 SMNVEV (reference sequence). Trimming pared 4 bases from V and 2 bases from J, leaving 15 bases between. CDR3 in amino acids: CASSSSRADGNQPQHF. The CDR3 DNA reads as TGTGCCAGCAGTTCATCCCGCGCCGACGGCAATCAGCCCCAGCATTTT.

In this sample, this clone turned up a few times. V is TRBV4-3 and J is TRBJ1-4; possibly TRBD1 for D (6 bases). In germline, CDR1 is LGHNA, CDR2 YSLEER. The CDR3 has 16 residues. Trimming removed 0 bases from V and 5 bases from J, with 13 bases in between. CDR3 nucleotides: TGCGCCAGCAGCCAAGATCTTGAGGGGGGAAATGAAAAACTGTTTTTT. Its translation: CASSQDLEGGNEKLFF.

This clone has a single count. The gene calls are TRBV4-2 and TRBJ2-5; D unclear. The germline CDR1 and CDR2 sequences are LGHNA and YNFKEQ. V lost 0 bases to trimming and J lost 4 bases, with 3 bases between them. The CDR3 spans 12 residues. CDR3 region: CASSQDSETQYF. DNA for the CDR3: TGTGCCAGCAGCCAAGATTCAGAGACCCAGTACTTC.

V and J are TRBV27 and TRBJ1-1; D is uncertain. The CDR3 length is 16 residues. CDR1 is MNHEY, CDR2 SMNVEV, per germline (reference sequence). Trimming cost V 5 bases and J 1 base, with 17 bases left between them. The CDR3 DNA follows: TGTGCCAGCAGTCCATCGGACTTCCCCGGGAACACTGAAGCTTTCTTT. Translated: CASSPSDFPGNTEAFF.

V and J are TRBV29-1 and TRBJ1-2, with TRBD1 matching 9 bases. The CDR3 covers 16 residues. The trim removed 3 bases at V and 6 bases at J, leaving 14 bases unmatched. CDR1 and CDR2 (germline): SQVTM, ANQGSEA. The CDR3 nucleotides are TGCAGCGTTGACCTACAGGCGACAGGGGGATTACATGGCTACACCTTC. It encodes CSVDLQATGGLHGYTF. The full variable domain, its missing parts supplied by reference TRBV29-1 and TRBJ1-2, is SAVISQKPSRDICQRGTSLTIQCQVDSQVTMMFWYRQQPGQSLTLIATANQGSEATYESGFVIDKFPISRPNLTFSTLTVSNMSPEDSSIYLCSVDLQATGGLHGYTFGSGTRLTVV.

Within the sample, this clone is medium-sized. This chain uses TRBV6-6 with TRBJ1-5; TRBD1 matches 7 bases. J was trimmed by 5 bases and V by 2 bases; bases with no gene match: 3. Looked up from germline, CDR1 is MNHNY and CDR2 is SVGAGI (reference sequence). The CDR3 contains 14 residues. Here the CDR3 reads CASSYPGTDQPQHF. As DNA, the CDR3 is TGTGCCAGCAGTTACCCCGGGACAGATCAGCCCCAGCATTTT.

CDR3 region: CASSPPLQAREQYF. The CDR3 DNA reads TGTGCCAGTAGCCCCCCGTTGCAGGCGCGCGAGCAGTACTTC. The V call is TRBV19, the J call TRBJ2-7; D not certain. The CDR3 totals 14 residues. The V and J ends lost 6 bases and 6 bases respectively, with 18 bases between them. Germline CDR1 and CDR2: LNHDA and SQIVND (reference sequence).

This rearrangement joins TRBV4-2 to TRBJ1-6; 7 positions match TRBD1. Germline trimming cut 0 bases from V and 9 bases from J; bases unmatched to any gene: 14. CDR1 and CDR2 (germline): LGHNA, YNFKEQ. The CDR3 covers 18 residues. The CDR3 region is CASSQDPFSTGAGSPLHF. CDR3 nucleotide sequence: TGTGCCAGCAGCCAAGATCCGTTCTCAACAGGGGCGGGTTCACCCCTCCACTTT.

The chain couples TRBV5-4 to TRBJ2-3; D not resolved. This CDR3 is 16 amino acids long. Per germline, CDR1 SGHNT and CDR2 YYREEE (reference sequence). Deletions cut 5 bases from V and 1 base from J, with 17 bases between. CDR3 loop: CASRDLMGSGTDTQYF. The CDR3 DNA follows: TGTGCCAGCAGGGACCTTATGGGGTCAGGCACAGATACGCAGTATTTT.

The chain carries TRBV4-3 and TRBJ1-2, with D uncertain. V lost 1 base to trimming and J lost 1 base, with 10 bases between them. This CDR3 comprises 15 residues. CDR1 is LGHNA, CDR2 YSLEER, per germline. CDR3 region: CASSQGYSGNYGYTF. The CDR3 DNA reads TGCGCCAGCAGCCAAGGGTACAGCGGTAACTATGGCTACACCTTC.